This T cell receptor (beta chain) was captured by sequencing in a study of naive and memory T cell subsets. Study-wide findings and caveats: A few larger clonotypes appeared in naive repertoires, especially CD8, possibly memory cells re-expressing CD45RA. Activation and differentiation may alter RNA-based TCR counts. Naive and memory subsets had different power law exponents for TCR abundance.

Cells stained for CD3, CD4, CD8, CD45RA and CD27 were sorted into four subsets. This clonotype turned up a few times. Its target is unknown. An equimolar mix of two oligonucleotides served as the beta constant-region primer for TRBC1 and TRBC2. MiXCR, applied by TCRdb to the UMI-ligation and nested PCR reads, yields one record per CDR3 protein. This table holds 120,000 to 150,000 distinct CDR3 sequences, about 17% found once. V dropped 8 bases and J dropped 2 bases, with 4 bases sitting between them. In germline, CDR1 is SNHLY, CDR2 FYNNEI. There are 11 residues in the CDR3. The V gene is TRBV2, the J gene TRBJ1-5; D gene uncertain. The sequence came from a human donor in good health. Sequencing was done on a sample of naive CD4+ T cells from blood. The CDR3 nucleotides are TGTGCCAGCGGGGGCAATCAGCCCCAGCATTTT. Translating gives CASGGNQPQHF.